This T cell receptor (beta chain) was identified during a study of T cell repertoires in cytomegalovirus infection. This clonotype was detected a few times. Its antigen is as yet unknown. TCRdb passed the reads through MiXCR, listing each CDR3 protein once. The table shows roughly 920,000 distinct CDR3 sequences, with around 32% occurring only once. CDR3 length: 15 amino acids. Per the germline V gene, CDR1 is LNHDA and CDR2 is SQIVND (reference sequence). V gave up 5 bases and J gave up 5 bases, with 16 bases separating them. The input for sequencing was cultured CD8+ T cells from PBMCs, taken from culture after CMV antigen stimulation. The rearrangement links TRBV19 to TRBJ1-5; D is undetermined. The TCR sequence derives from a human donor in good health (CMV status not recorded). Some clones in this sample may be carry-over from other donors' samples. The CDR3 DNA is TGTGCCAGTAGTGAGGAATCTCAAGTACATCAGCCCCAGCATTTT. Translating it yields CASSEESQVHQPQHF.